The 27 T cell receptor beta chains listed next were all sequenced from one sample in a study of follicular helper T cells after annual influenza vaccination. The table came from immunoSEQ multiplex PCR; TCRdb's copy has only in-frame clones and leaves some out. Of over 11,000 clones in the sample, 70% to 90% were seen once. Indicated time point: 2014-2015 season, pre-vaccination. Source: CXCR5- memory CD4+ T cells sorted from blood, taken on the day of influenza vaccination. The receptor source for this set is an adult who received the influenza vaccine.

Comments on this clone: At the DNA level, this CDR3 is encoded by other sequences in the same sample as well. The CDR3, as DNA: TGCGCCAGCAGCTTGGAAGGGAGCTCCTACAATGAGCAGTTCTTC. Its protein product is CASSLEGSSYNEQFF. The gene calls are TRBV5-1 and TRBJ2-1, with a tentative D call TRBD2 (5 bases). V lost 0 bases and J 0 bases, leaving 7 bases between the germline ends. The CDR3 spans 15 residues. Looked up from germline, CDR1 is SGHRS and CDR2 is YFSETQ.

This chain links TRBV10-3 with TRBJ1-6, with TRBD1 as a possible D gene (6 bases). The germline V gene encodes CDR1 ENHRY and CDR2 SYGVKD. V was trimmed by 10 bases and J by 7 bases, leaving 8 bases between them. The CDR3 loop spans 11 amino acids. The CDR3: CARDRNSPLHF. CDR3 nucleotides: TGTGCCAGAGACAGGAATTCACCCCTCCACTTT.

This chain joins TRBV30 and TRBJ1-3, with no clear D. The germline V and J ends were trimmed by 1 base and 0 bases, with 16 bases remaining between them. Germline values: CDR1 GTSNPN, CDR2 SVGIG (reference sequence). This CDR3 contains 17 residues. The chain's CDR3 is CAWSAQRTSGSGNTIYF. The CDR3 region has the DNA TGTGCCTGGAGTGCGCAGCGGACCTCAGGCTCTGGAAACACCATATATTTT.

On this clone: Within the sample, other DNA sequences also encode this same CDR3. This chain uses TRBV5-1 with TRBJ1-2; TRBD1 matches 12 bases. After removal of 1 base from V and 8 bases from J, the junction contained 6 bases not matched to a gene. This CDR3 region has 15 residues. CDR1 and CDR2 (germline): SGHRS, YFSETQ. The CDR3 bases are TGCGCCAGCAGCTTGCTGGGACAGGGGGCGGGGGGCTACACCTTC. Amino acid sequence: CASSLLGQGAGGYTF.

The chain recombines TRBV7-2 with TRBJ1-5; 7 bases are a match to TRBD1. The CDR3 spans 16 residues. Germline assignment: CDR1 SGHTA and CDR2 FQGNSA. V was pared by 5 bases and J by 4 bases, with 11 bases of the junction left unmatched. The CDR3 nucleotides read TGTGCCAGCAGCCCGGTGGGGACAGCGACTAATCAGCCCCAGCATTTT. This sequence encodes CASSPVGTATNQPQHF.

The chain has TRBV5-1 and TRBJ2-3, with TRBD1 matching 8 bases. The CDR3 spans 16 residues. Trimming at V came to 4 bases and at J to 0 bases, leaving 7 bases not matched to a gene. CDR1 is SGHRS and CDR2 is YFSETQ in the germline V gene. The CDR3 DNA reads as TGCGCCAGCAGCCAAGGGGACAGGCCAAGCACAGATACGCAGTATTTT. Its protein is CASSQGDRPSTDTQYF.

The chain employs TRBV7-2 and TRBJ1-2; TRBD1 aligns across 8 bases. Germline assignment: CDR1 SGHTA and CDR2 FQGNSA. This CDR3 has 16 residues. Losses at the gene ends were 5 bases for V and 1 base for J; bases not matched to a gene: 9. CDR3 nucleotide sequence: TGTGCCAGCAGCCTAACCGGGACAGGCGATAACTATGGCTACACCTTC. Translated, it gives CASSLTGTGDNYGYTF.

The chain uses TRBV2 and TRBJ2-3; the match to TRBD1 covers 7 bases. The ends lost 5 bases at V and 1 base at J; junction bases unmatched: 6. The CDR3 contains 15 residues. CDR1 and CDR2 (germline): SNHLY, FYNNEI. The DNA for the CDR3 is TGTGCCAGCAGTATGACAGGGTTGGGCACAGATACGCAGTATTTT. This codes for CASSMTGLGTDTQYF. The entire variable domain, with the rest obtained from reference TRBV2 and TRBJ2-3, is as follows: EPEVTQTPSHQVTQMGQEVILRCVPISNHLYFYWYRQILGQKVEFLVSFYNNEISEKSEIFDDQFSVERPDGSNFTLKIRSTKLEDSAMYFCASSMTGLGTDTQYFGPGTRLTVL.

This chain connects TRBV23-1 to TRBJ2-1, with 9 nucleotides matching TRBD1. TRBV23-1 is noted as an ORF with a role that remains uncertain. J lost 8 bases, V lost 6 bases, and 14 bases had no gene match. This CDR3 has 16 amino acids. The CDR3: CASSPVGDRAGDEQFF. In nucleotides, the CDR3 is TGCGCCAGCAGCCCGGTAGGGGACAGGGCCGGCGATGAGCAGTTCTTC.

This clone was seen a single time. CDR3 coding DNA: TGTGCCAGCAGTCCTCCCACACTAGCGGGGGGGCCCTACGAGCAGTACTTC. Residues: CASSPPTLAGGPYEQYF. The chain has TRBV28 and TRBJ2-7; TRBD2 matches at 13 bases. V gave up 5 bases and J gave up 2 bases; unmatched junction bases: 9. The CDR3 extends over 17 amino acids. Germline V gene lookup returns CDR1 MDHEN and CDR2 SYDVKM. The entire variable domain, with the rest obtained from reference TRBV28 and TRBJ2-7, is as follows: DVKVTQSSRYLVKRTGEKVFLECVQDMDHENMFWYRQDPGLGLRLIYFSYDVKMKEKGDIPEGYSVSREKKERFSLILESASTNQTSMYLCASSPPTLAGGPYEQYFGPGTRLTVT.

The chain recombines TRBV28 with TRBJ1-2; 8 bases are shared with TRBD1. CDR1 is MDHEN and CDR2 is SYDVKM in the germline V gene. V lost 0 bases, J lost 5 bases, and 5 bases stayed unmatched. The CDR3 is 15 amino acids. CDR3 loop: CASSLWGTGSYGYTF. As DNA, the CDR3 is TGTGCCAGCAGTTTATGGGGGACAGGTAGTTATGGCTACACCTTC.

V usage is TRBV29-1 and J usage is TRBJ2-3; 7 positions match TRBD2. CDR1 SQVTM and CDR2 ANQGSEA come from the germline V gene. The CDR3 spans 10 residues. Trimming cost V 6 bases and J 7 bases; bases outside gene matches: 1. The CDR3, as DNA: TGCAGCGTGACTAGCCATACGCAGTATTTT. Translating gives CSVTSHTQYF.

The V and J genes are TRBV5-1 and TRBJ2-3, with 7 bases aligning to TRBD1. After removal of 7 bases from V and 1 base from J, the junction contained 3 bases not matched to a gene. Germline V gene data show CDR1 as SGHRS and CDR2 as YFSETQ. The CDR3 covers 13 residues. The CDR3 region has the DNA TGCGCCAGCGGACAGGAGGGCACAGATACGCAGTATTTT. Its protein product is CASGQEGTDTQYF. The full variable domain, its missing parts supplied by reference TRBV5-1 and TRBJ2-3, is KAGVTQTPRYLIKTRGQQVTLSCSPISGHRSVSWYQQTPGQGLQFLFEYFSETQRNKGNFPGRFSGRQFSNSRSEMNVSTLELGDSALYLCASGQEGTDTQYFGPGTRLTVL.

The chain employs TRBV18 and TRBJ1-3; D is perhaps TRBD1 (5 bases). V shed 3 bases and J shed 5 bases, with 14 bases lying between them. CDR3 size: 15 residues. Germline V gene sequence: CDR1 KGHSH, CDR2 LQKENI. The CDR3 loop reads CASSPSSGSRNTIYF. Here the CDR3 DNA reads TGTGCCAGCTCACCCTCTTCAGGGAGTAGAAACACCATATATTTT.

This clone appeared once. This chain joins TRBV5-5 and TRBJ1-1; D is unclear. This CDR3 is 13 amino acids long. Per germline, CDR1 SGHKS and CDR2 YYEKEE (reference sequence). V was shortened by 0 bases and J by 1 base, with 4 bases between the two germline ends. As DNA, the CDR3 is TGTGCCAGCAGCTTGGGCGGGAACACTGAAGCTTTCTTT. Its protein product is CASSLGGNTEAFF.

The rearrangement joins TRBV6-5 to TRBJ1-2; D is ambiguous. The CDR3 spans 13 residues. V was clipped by 6 bases and J by 1 base, with 9 bases between them. Germline loops: CDR1 MNHEY, CDR2 SVGAGI. CDR3 sequence reads: CASRRTDNYGYTF. CDR3 sequence (DNA): TGTGCCAGCAGAAGGACGGATAACTATGGCTACACCTTC.

The chain uses TRBV11-2 and TRBJ2-3, with no clear D. Germline V gives CDR1 SGHAT, CDR2 FQNNGV. The V end lost 7 bases, the J end lost 1 base, and 15 bases lay between the germline ends. The CDR3 has 15 amino acids. The CDR3 DNA reads as TGTGCCAGCACCAATTGGGCCGAGGGCACAGATACGCAGTATTTT. This codes for CASTNWAEGTDTQYF.

The chain combines TRBV5-1 with TRBJ1-1; 7 bases are a match to TRBD1. The CDR3 contains 16 residues. Germline CDR1 and CDR2: SGHRS and YFSETQ. V was pared by 4 bases and J by 0 bases, with 9 bases of the junction left unmatched. The CDR3 loop is CASSPGTELMNTEAFF. Here the CDR3 DNA reads TGCGCCAGCAGCCCCGGGACAGAGCTTATGAACACTGAAGCTTTCTTT.

This chain uses TRBV9 with TRBJ1-1, with D uncertain. The length of the CDR3 is 13 residues. V was clipped by 0 bases and J by 3 bases, with 6 bases between them. The V gene's germline CDR1 is SGDLS and CDR2 YYNGEE. CDR3 sequence (DNA): TGTGCCAGCAGCGTAGCAGGTGACACTGAAGCTTTCTTT. Amino acid sequence: CASSVAGDTEAFF.

This chain links TRBV19 with TRBJ1-2, with D possibly TRBD1 on 5 matching bases. The CDR3 is made up of 13 amino acids. Trimming took 5 bases from V and 8 from J, leaving 15 bases between them. Germline lookup yields CDR1 LNHDA and CDR2 SQIVND (reference sequence). CDR3 sequence: CASSLRQRRGYTF. The CDR3 region has the DNA TGTGCCAGTAGTCTACGACAGCGGAGGGGCTACACCTTC.

The genes are TRBV5-1 and TRBJ1-1; no clear D. The CDR3 is 13 residues long. CDR1 and CDR2 (germline): SGHRS, YFSETQ. V was trimmed by 4 bases and J by 1 base, leaving 8 bases between them. The CDR3 spells CASSTDPNTEAFF. CDR3 in DNA: TGCGCCAGCAGCACAGACCCGAACACTGAAGCTTTCTTT.

This chain uses TRBV5-1 with TRBJ2-7, with TRBD1 identical over 9 bases. Trimming at V came to 4 bases and at J to 5 bases, leaving 13 bases not matched to a gene. CDR3 size: 16 residues. Looked up from germline, CDR1 is SGHRS and CDR2 is YFSETQ. Here the CDR3 reads CASSDGPGQGPHEQYF. The CDR3 DNA follows: TGCGCCAGCAGCGACGGACCGGGACAGGGACCCCACGAGCAGTACTTC.

The V call is TRBV25-1, the J call TRBJ2-1; possibly TRBD1 for D (6 bases). With 1 base removed from V and 10 bases from J, the gap between germline ends came to 20 bases. Germline V CDR1 and CDR2: MGHDK, SYGVNS. This CDR3 is 16 amino acids long. The CDR3 here is CASSELEDRGVAEQFF. CDR3 bases: TGTGCCAGCAGTGAATTGGAGGACAGAGGCGTGGCGGAGCAGTTCTTC.

Concerning this clone: This same CDR3 is encoded by further DNA sequences in the sample. The chain is built from TRBV7-2 and TRBJ2-5; maybe TRBD2 (6 bases). Looked up from germline, CDR1 is SGHTA and CDR2 is FQGNSA. The CDR3 has 14 residues. Trimming took off 0 bases at V and 4 bases at J, with 9 bases between the two ends. The CDR3, as DNA: TGTGCCAGCAGCTTAGCGGGGGGAGGAGAGACCCAGTACTTC. Translating gives CASSLAGGGETQYF.

The CDR3 region has the DNA TGTGCCAGCAGTCGCCAAACAGGGAACCACGAGCAGTACTTC. Its translation: CASSRQTGNHEQYF. This chain connects TRBV6-6 to TRBJ2-7; D may be TRBD1 (6 bases). V lost 5 bases and J 5 bases, leaving 16 bases between the germline ends. The CDR3 covers 14 residues. Germline values: CDR1 MNHNY, CDR2 SVGAGI (reference sequence).

V and J are TRBV16 and TRBJ2-4; TRBD1 or TRBD2 may be the D gene (5 bases each). This CDR3 is built from 16 residues. Trimming took 4 bases from V and 1 from J, leaving 14 bases between them. The V gene's germline CDR1 is KGHSY and CDR2 FQNENV. The CDR3 DNA sequence: TGTGCCAGCAGCCGTGGGGGTCAAACGGCCAAAAACATTCAGTACTTC. Translation: CASSRGGQTAKNIQYF.

This clone was observed a handful of times. The chain is built from TRBV7-9 and TRBJ2-7, with D maybe TRBD1 (8 bases). The germline V gene encodes CDR1 SEHNR and CDR2 FQNEAQ (reference sequence). The V end lost 8 bases, the J end lost 3 bases, and 17 bases lay between the germline ends. The CDR3 totals 14 residues. CDR3 in DNA: TGTGCCAGCGGGGGGGACAGGTTTGGCTACGAGCAGTACTTC. Its protein product is CASGGDRFGYEQYF.